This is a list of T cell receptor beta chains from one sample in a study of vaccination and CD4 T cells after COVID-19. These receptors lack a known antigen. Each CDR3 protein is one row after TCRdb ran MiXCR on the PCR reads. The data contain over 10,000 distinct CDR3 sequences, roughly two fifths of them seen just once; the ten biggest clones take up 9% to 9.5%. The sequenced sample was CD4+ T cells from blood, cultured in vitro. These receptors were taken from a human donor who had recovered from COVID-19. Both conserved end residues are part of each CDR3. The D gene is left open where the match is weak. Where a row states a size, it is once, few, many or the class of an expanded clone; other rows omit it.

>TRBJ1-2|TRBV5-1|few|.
TGCGCCAGCAGCTTGGACAGGGCGGGCTACACCTTC
CASSLDRAGYTF
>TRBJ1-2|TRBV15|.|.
TGTGCCACCAGCAGGGAAGGGACATCAGCTAACTATGGCTACACCTTC
CATSREGTSANYGYTF
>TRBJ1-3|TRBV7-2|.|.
TGTGCCAGCTCCCTCTCTGGAAACACCATATATTTT
CASSLSGNTIYF
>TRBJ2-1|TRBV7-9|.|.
TGTGCCAGCAGCCCTCTTCCGAGCTCCTACAATGAGCAGTTCTTC
CASSPLPSSYNEQFF
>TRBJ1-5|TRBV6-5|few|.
TGTGCCAGCAGTTACGACAATAGCAATCAGCCCCAGCATTTT
CASSYDNSNQPQHF
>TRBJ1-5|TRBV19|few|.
TGTGCCAGCCGACAGTCAATATCGAGTCAGCCCCAGCATTTT
CASRQSISSQPQHF
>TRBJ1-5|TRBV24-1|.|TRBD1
TGTGCCACCAGTGATCGTAACACAGGGGGCAGTCAGCCCCAGCATTTT
CATSDRNTGGSQPQHF
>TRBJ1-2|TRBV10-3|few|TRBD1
TGTGCCATCAGTCCAAAGGGGGGTCAGGGGGCCTCCGGCTACACCTTC
CAISPKGGQGASGYTF
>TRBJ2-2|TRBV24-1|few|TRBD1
TGTGCCACCAGGGGACAGGGGGCCTCGAACACCGGGGAGCTGTTTTTT
CATRGQGASNTGELFF
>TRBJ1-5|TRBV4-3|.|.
TGCGCCAGCAGCCAAGATGTGGGGCAGGTGGTTAATCGGCCCCAGCATTTT
CASSQDVGQVVNRPQHF
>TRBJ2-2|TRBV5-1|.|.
TGCGCCAGCAGCCATGACTTCAGGGCGGCGGGGACCGGGGAGCTGTTTTTT
CASSHDFRAAGTGELFF
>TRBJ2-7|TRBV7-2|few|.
TGTGCCAGCCGAAAACCAGGGCAGGGGTCCTACGAGCAGTACTTC
CASRKPGQGSYEQYF
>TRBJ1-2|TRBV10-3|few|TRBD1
TGTGCCATCAGTGAGGACAGGGACTATGGCTACACCTTC
CAISEDRDYGYTF
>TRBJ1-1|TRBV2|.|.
TGTGCCAGCAGTAGCATGGGGGCCACTGAAGCTTTCTTT
CASSSMGATEAFF
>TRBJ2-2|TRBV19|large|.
TGTGCCAGTAGTATAAGTCCCCCCGGGGAGCTGTTTTTT
CASSISPPGELFF
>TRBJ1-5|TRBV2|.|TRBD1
TGTGCCAGCAGTGCTAGGACAGGGCGGGGACAGCCCCAGCATTTT
CASSARTGRGQPQHF
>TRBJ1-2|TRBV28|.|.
TGTGCCAGCAGTTTTAGCTTCACAGGGCCTTCCTATGGCTACACCTTC
CASSFSFTGPSYGYTF
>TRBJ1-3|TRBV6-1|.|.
TGTGCCAGCAGTGACGGGATAGGTGGGGGCTCTGGAAACACCATATATTTT
CASSDGIGGGSGNTIYF
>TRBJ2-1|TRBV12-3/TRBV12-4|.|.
TGTGCCAGCAGTTTAGGGTTTATCGATGAGCAGTTCTTC
CASSLGFIDEQFF
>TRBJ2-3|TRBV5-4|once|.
TGTGCCAGCAGCGTACAGGGTGTGGATACGCAGTATTTT
CASSVQGVDTQYF
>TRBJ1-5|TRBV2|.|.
TGTGCCAGCAGCCCAAAGAGGGAGGGCAATCAGCCCCAGCATTTT
CASSPKREGNQPQHF
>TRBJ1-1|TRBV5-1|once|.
TGCGCCAGCAGCTTGCAAGGCGTCGCGACTGAAGCTTTCTTT
CASSLQGVATEAFF
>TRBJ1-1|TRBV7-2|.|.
TGTGCCAGCAGCTTTTCACGGGCAGAAGCTTTCTTT
CASSFSRAEAFF
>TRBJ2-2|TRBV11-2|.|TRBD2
TGTGCCAGCAGCTTTTCTAGGACTAGCAACACCGGGGAGCTGTTTTTT
CASSFSRTSNTGELFF
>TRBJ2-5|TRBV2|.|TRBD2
TGTGCCAGCAGCCGTACTACTAGCGGGAGTAAAGAGACCCAGTACTTC
CASSRTTSGSKETQYF
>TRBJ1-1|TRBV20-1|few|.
TGCAGTGCTAGCCCCTTATCCACTGAAGCTTTCTTT
CSASPLSTEAFF
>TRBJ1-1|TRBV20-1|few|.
TGCAGTGCTAGGCTTCGTGACACTGAAGCTTTCTTT
CSARLRDTEAFF
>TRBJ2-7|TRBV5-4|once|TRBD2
TGTGCCAGCAGCTTCGCACTAGCGGGAAAGTACGAGCAGTACTTC
CASSFALAGKYEQYF
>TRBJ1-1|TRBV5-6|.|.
TGTGCCAGCAAGTCGGCAGGGGCTCGACGCACTGAAGCTTTCTTT
CASKSAGARRTEAFF
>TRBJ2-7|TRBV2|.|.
TGTGCCAGCAGCATAAGGGGGAGGGGCGAGCAGTACTTC
CASSIRGRGEQYF
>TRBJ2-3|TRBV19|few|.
TGTGCCAGTAGTACTCGGGCTGGGGGGACCACGCAGTATTTT
CASSTRAGGTTQYF
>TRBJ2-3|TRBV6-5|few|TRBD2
TGTGCCAGCAGTTACTCGCCCCGACTAGCGGGGGGACAAGTTTCTAGCACAGATACGCAGTATTTT
CASSYSPRLAGGQVSSTDTQYF
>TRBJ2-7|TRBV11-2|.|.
TGTGCCAGCAGCTTAGGGAGGGGACAGTCCACCTACGAGCAGTACTTC
CASSLGRGQSTYEQYF
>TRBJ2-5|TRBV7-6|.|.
TGTGCCAGCAGCTCCCGGACGAGGGAGACCCAGTACTTC
CASSSRTRETQYF
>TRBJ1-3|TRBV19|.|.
TGTGCCAGTAGTATTGGCGGGGGGCCTGGAAACACCATATATTTT
CASSIGGGPGNTIYF
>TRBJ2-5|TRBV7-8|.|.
TGTGCCAGCAGCCTAAACAGGGGGGGGGGAGAGACCCAGTACTTC
CASSLNRGGGETQYF
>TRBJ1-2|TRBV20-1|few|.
TGCAGTGCTAGAATGGGGTTAGATGGCTACACCTTC
CSARMGLDGYTF
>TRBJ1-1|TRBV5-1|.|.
TGCGCCAGCAGCTTGACGGCTTCGAACACTGAAGCTTTCTTT
CASSLTASNTEAFF
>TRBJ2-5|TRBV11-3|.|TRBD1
TGTGCCAGCAGCCCACGGGCAGGGGGCACAGTGGGGCAAGAGACCCAGTACTTC
CASSPRAGGTVGQETQYF
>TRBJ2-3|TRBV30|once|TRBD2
TGTGCCTGGGCCGGGACTAGCGACACAGATACGCAGTATTTT
CAWAGTSDTDTQYF
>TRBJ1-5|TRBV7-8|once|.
TGTGCCAGCAGCTTAGTCGGGCTTAATCAGCCCCAGCATTTT
CASSLVGLNQPQHF
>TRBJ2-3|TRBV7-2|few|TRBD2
TGTGCCAGCAGCTTAGTTTGGCGGGGGTCAAGTACAGATACGCAGTATTTT
CASSLVWRGSSTDTQYF